This T cell receptor beta chain is drawn from a study of T cell responses to AZD1222 COVID-19 vaccine. Overall study: Pooled in the analysis were second doses at about 4 or about 12 weeks.

The sample holds one count of this clone. Its target is unknown. The data were produced by immunoSEQ multiplex PCR, yet TCRdb's version contains in-frame clones alone and is incomplete. The sample holds around 100,000 clones, approximately 89% seen once. The V gene end was trimmed by 5 bases and the J gene end by 7 bases; junction bases not matched to a gene: 8. The CDR3 totals 15 residues. Germline V lookup: CDR1 SGHTA, CDR2 FQGNSA. Broader study findings: Spike was spanned by vaccine-associated CD4 TCRs, with dominance at 160-218 and 743-854. Clonal diversity may have been underestimated, and the donors were mostly white British, with more females than males.

Source: peripheral blood, taken on day 0 of AZD1222 vaccination. The receptor was derived from an adult in good health. V is TRBV7-2 and J is TRBJ1-6; 7 nucleotides agree with TRBD1. The DNA for the CDR3 is TGTGCCAGCAGCGCACACAGGGGAGGCAATTCACCCCTCCACTTT. Its translation is CASSAHRGGNSPLHF.